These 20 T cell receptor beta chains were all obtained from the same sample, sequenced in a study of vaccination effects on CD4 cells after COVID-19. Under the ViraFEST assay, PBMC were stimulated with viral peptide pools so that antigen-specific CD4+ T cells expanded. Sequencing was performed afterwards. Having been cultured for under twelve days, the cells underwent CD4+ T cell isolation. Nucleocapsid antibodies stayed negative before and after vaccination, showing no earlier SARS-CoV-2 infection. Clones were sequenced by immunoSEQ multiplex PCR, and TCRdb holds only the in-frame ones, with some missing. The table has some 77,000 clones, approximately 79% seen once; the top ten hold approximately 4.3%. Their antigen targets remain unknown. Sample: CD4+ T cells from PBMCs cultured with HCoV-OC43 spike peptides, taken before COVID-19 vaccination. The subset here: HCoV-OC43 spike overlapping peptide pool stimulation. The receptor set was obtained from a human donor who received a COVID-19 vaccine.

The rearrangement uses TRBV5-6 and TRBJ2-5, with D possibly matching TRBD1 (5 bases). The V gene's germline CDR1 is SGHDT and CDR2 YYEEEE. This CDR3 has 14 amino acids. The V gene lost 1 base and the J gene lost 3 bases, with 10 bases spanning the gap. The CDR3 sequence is CASSLNPTEETQYF. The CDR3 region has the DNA TGTGCCAGCAGCTTGAATCCGACAGAAGAGACCCAGTACTTC.

The CDR3 loop reads CASSPTAGAPMNTEAFF. The CDR3 DNA is TGTGCCAGCTCACCAACCGCAGGGGCTCCAATGAACACTGAAGCTTTCTTT. The V gene is TRBV18, the J gene TRBJ1-1; possibly TRBD1 for D (6 bases). The V end was cut by 2 bases, the J end by 0 bases, with 16 bases between. The CDR3 covers 17 residues. CDR1 is KGHSH and CDR2 is LQKENI in the germline V gene.

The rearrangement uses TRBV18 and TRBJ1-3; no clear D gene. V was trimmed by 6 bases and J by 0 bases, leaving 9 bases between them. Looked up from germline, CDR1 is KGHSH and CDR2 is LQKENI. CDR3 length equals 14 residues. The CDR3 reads CASSLGPSGNTIYF. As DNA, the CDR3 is TGTGCCAGCTCCTTAGGGCCCTCTGGAAACACCATATATTTT.

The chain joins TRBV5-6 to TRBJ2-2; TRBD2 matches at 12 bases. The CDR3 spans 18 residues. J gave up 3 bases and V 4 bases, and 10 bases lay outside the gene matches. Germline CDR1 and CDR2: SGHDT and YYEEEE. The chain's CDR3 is CASSRGRLAGGDTGELFF. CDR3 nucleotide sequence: TGTGCCAGCAGCCGAGGACGTCTAGCGGGGGGGGACACCGGGGAGCTGTTTTTT. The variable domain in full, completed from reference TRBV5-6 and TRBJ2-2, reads DAGVTQSPTHLIKTRGQQVTLRCSPKSGHDTVSWYQQALGQGPQFIFQYYEEEERQRGNFPDRFSGHQFPNYSSELNVNALLLGDSALYLCASSRGRLAGGDTGELFFGEGSRLTVL.

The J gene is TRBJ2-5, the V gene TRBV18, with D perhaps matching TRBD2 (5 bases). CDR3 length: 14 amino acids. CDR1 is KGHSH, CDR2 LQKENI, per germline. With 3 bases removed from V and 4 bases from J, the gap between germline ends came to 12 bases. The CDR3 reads CASSPQEEAETQYF. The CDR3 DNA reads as TGTGCCAGCTCACCCCAGGAGGAGGCAGAGACCCAGTACTTC.

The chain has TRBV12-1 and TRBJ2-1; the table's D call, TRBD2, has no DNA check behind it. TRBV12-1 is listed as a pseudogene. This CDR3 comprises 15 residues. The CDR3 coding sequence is TGTGCCAGCAACCTACTAGCGGGGGAATACAATGAGCAGTTCTTC. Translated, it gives CASNLLAGEYNEQFF.

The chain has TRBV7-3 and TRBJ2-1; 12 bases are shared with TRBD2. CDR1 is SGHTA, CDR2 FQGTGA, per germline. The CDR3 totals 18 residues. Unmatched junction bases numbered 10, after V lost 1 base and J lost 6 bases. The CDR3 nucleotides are TGTGCCAGCAGCTTAAGGCCTAGCGGGGGGGCCATAAGCAATGAGCAGTTCTTC. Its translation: CASSLRPSGGAISNEQFF.

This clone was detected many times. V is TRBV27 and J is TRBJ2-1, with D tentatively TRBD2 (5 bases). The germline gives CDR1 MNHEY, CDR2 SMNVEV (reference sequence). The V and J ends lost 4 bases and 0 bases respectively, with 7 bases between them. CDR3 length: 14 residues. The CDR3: CASSSGYSYNEQFF. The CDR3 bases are TGTGCCAGCAGTTCGGGGTACTCCTACAATGAGCAGTTCTTC.

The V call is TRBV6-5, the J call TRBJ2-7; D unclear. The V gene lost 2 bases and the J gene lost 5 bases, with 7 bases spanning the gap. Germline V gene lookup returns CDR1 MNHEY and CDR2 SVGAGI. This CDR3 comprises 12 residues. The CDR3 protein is CASSYRVHEQYV. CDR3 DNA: TGTGCCAGCAGTTACAGGGTCCACGAGCAGTACGTC.

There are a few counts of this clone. The CDR3 loop is CASLQSSSPLHF. The CDR3 DNA reads as TGTGCCAGCCTCCAAAGTTCTTCACCCCTCCACTTT. This chain connects TRBV28 to TRBJ1-6; D not resolved. The V gene's germline CDR1 is MDHEN and CDR2 SYDVKM. V was cut by 8 bases and J by 9 bases, with 11 bases left in between. This CDR3 has 12 residues.

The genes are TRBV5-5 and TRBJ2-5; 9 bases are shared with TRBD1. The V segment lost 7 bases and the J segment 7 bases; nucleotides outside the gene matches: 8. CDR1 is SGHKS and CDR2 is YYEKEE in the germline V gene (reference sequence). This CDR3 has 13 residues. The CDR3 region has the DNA TGTGCCAGCCAGAACAGGGGGCTAGGGACCCAGTACTTC. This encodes CASQNRGLGTQYF.

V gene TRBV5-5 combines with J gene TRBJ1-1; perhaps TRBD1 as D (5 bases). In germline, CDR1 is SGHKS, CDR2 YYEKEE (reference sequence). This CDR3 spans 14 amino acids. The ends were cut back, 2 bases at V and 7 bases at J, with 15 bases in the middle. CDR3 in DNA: TGTGCCAGCAGCTTCCGGGACTTTTTTGGTGAAGCTTTCTTT. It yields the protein CASSFRDFFGEAFF.

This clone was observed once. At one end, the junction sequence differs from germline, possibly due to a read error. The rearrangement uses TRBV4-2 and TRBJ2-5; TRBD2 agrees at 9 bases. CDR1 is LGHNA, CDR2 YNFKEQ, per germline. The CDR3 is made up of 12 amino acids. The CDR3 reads CASSQPGTSLNF. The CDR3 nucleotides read TGTGCCAGCAGCCAACCCGGGACTAGCCTGAACTTC.

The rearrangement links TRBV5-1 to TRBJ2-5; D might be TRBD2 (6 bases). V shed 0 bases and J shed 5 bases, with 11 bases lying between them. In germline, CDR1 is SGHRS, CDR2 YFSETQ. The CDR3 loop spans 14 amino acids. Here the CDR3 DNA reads TGCGCCAGCAGCTTGGGCGGGACGGAGGAGACCCAGTACTTC. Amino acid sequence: CASSLGGTEETQYF.

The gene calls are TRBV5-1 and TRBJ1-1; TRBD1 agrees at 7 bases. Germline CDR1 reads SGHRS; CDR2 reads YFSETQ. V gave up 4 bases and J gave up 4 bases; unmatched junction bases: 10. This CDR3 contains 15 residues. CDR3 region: CASSLDRVGVTEAFF. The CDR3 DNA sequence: TGCGCCAGCAGCCTCGACAGGGTAGGGGTCACTGAAGCTTTCTTT.

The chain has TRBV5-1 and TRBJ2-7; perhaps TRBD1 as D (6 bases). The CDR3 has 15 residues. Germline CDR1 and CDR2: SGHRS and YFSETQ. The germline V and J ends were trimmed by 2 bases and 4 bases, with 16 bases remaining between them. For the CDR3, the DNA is TGCGCCAGCAGCTTCGGCAGGGGCAGTCAGTACGAGCAGTACGTC. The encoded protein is CASSFGRGSQYEQYV.

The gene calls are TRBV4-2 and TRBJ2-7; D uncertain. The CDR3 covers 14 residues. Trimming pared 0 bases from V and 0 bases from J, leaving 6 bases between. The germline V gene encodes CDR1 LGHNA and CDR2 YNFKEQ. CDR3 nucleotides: TGTGCCAGCAGCCAAGATGGATACTCCTACGAGCAGTACGTC. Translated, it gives CASSQDGYSYEQYV.

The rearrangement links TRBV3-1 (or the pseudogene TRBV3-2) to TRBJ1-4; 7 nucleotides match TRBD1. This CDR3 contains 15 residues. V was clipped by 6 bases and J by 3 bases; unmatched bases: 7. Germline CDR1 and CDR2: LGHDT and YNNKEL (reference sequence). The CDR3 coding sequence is TGTGCCAGCAGAAGAACCGGGACAGCTAATGAAAAACTGTTTTTT. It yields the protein CASRRTGTANEKLFF.

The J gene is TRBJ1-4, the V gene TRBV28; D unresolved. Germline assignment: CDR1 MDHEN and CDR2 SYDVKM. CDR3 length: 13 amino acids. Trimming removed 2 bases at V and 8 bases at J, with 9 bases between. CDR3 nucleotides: TGTGCCAGCAGTTTACGGGTTCGCGAAAAACTGTTTTTT. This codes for CASSLRVREKLFF.

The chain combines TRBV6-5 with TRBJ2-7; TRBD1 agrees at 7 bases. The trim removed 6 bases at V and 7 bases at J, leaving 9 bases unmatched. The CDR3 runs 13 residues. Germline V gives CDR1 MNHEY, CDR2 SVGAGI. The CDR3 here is CASSPSSGGEQYV. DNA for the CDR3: TGTGCCAGCAGCCCGAGTTCAGGGGGAGAGCAGTACGTC.